A single sample gave rise to the 2 T cell receptor beta chains below, sequenced in a study of T cell repertoires in breast cancer. Primers covering all TCR V genes were used in emulsion RT-PCR on CD8+ T cells. Blocking oligonucleotides added to a second nested PCR suppressed unpaired genes. One entry per CDR3 protein, called by TCRdb with MiXCR from the emulsion pairing reads. In the table there are approximately 37,000 distinct CDR3 sequences, under 60% of which are singletons. The sequenced sample was CD8+ T cells. These receptors originate from a pool of human donors with breast cancer or a healthy control (not recorded which).

The table lists this clonotype with a few counts. V and J are TRBV30 and TRBJ1-1; perhaps TRBD1 as D (6 bases). The CDR3 runs 14 residues. The germline CDR1 and CDR2 sequences are GTSNPN and SVGIG (reference sequence). V lost 8 bases, J lost 4 bases, and 20 bases lay in between. In DNA, the CDR3 is TGTGCCGGCAGTGGGACAATGGGAGGCACTGAAGCTTTCTTT. Its translation: CAGSGTMGGTEAFF.

Many counts were recorded for this clonotype. The chain couples TRBV27 to TRBJ2-1, with D unclear. Germline V gene data show CDR1 as MNHEY and CDR2 as SMNVEV (reference sequence). The CDR3 runs to 16 residues. Trimming took 0 bases from V and 6 from J, leaving 15 bases between them. DNA of the CDR3: TGTGCCAGCAGTTTATCCGATGGCCTCCGAATCAATGAGCAGTTCTTC. It specifies CASSLSDGLRINEQFF.